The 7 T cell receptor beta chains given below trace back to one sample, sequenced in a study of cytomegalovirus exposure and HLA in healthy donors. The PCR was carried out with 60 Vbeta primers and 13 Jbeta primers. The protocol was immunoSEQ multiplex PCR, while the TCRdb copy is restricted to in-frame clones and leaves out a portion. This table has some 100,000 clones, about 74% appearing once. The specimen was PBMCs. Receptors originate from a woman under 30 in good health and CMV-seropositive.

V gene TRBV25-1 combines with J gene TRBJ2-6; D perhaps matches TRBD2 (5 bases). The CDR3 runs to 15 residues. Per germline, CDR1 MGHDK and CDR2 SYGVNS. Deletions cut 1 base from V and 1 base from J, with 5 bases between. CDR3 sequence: CASSESGSGANVLTF. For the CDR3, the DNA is TGTGCCAGCAGTGAATCGGGATCTGGGGCCAACGTCCTGACTTTC.

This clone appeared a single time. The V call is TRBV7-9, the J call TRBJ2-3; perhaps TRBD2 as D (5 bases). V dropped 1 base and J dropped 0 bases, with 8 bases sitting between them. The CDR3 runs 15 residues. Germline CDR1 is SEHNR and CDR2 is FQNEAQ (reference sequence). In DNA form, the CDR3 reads TGTGCCAGCAGCTTAGTAAGCGGTAGCACAGATACGCAGTATTTT. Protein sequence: CASSLVSGSTDTQYF.

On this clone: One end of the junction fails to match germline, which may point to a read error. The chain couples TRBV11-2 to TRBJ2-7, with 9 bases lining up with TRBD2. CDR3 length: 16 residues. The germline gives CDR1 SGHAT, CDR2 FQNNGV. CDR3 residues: CASSPQEVLAGESIKF. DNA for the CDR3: TGTGCCAGCAGCCCCCAAGAGGTGTTAGCGGGAGAGTCAATTAAGTTC.

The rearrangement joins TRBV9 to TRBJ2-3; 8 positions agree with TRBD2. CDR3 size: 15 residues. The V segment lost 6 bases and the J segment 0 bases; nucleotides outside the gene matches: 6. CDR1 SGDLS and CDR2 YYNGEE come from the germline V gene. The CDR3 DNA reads TGTGCCAGCACCCCCGGGAGGGCTAGCACAGATACGCAGTATTTT. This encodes CASTPGRASTDTQYF.

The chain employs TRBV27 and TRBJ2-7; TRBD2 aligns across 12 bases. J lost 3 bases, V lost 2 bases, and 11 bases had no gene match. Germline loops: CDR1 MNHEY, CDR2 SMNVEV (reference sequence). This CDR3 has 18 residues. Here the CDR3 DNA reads TGTGCCAGCAGTTTAAACCCTACCCCACTAGCGGGAGGCTACGAGCAGTACTTC. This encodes CASSLNPTPLAGGYEQYF.

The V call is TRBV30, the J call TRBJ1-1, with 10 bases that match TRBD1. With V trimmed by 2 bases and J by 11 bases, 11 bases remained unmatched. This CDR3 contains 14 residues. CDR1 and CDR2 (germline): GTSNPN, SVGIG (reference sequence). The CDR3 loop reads CAWSTPGQGIRAFF. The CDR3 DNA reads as TGTGCCTGGAGTACCCCGGGACAGGGGATCAGGGCTTTCTTT.

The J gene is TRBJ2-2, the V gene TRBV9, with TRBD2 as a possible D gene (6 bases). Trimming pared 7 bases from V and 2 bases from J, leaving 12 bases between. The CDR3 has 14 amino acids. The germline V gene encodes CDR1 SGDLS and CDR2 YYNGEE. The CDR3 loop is CASRGWVNTGELFF. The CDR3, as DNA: TGTGCCAGCCGGGGGTGGGTAAACACCGGGGAGCTGTTTTTT.